This T cell receptor (beta chain) originates from a study of blood T cell repertoires in COVID-19. Using immunoSEQ multiplex PCR, the repertoire was profiled, and TCRdb retains in-frame clones only, with some absent. The table lists about 270,000 clones, around nine tenths of them singletons. This clone is a singleton in its sample. Germline values: CDR1 SGHNT, CDR2 YYREEE (reference sequence). The CDR3 contains 16 residues. Trimming shortened V by 4 bases and J by 1 base, and 16 bases separated the two germline ends. This chain connects TRBV5-4 to TRBJ2-3; D possibly corresponds to TRBD1 (7 bases). The receptor was derived from a man aged 35 to 55 with active or convalescent COVID-19. Source material: peripheral blood. The CDR3 DNA sequence: TGTGCCAGCAGCATCAGGGGGGATTTGGGCACAGATACGCAGTATTTT. It encodes CASSIRGDLGTDTQYF.